The rows below give T cell receptor beta chains drawn from one sample of a study of CD8 T cells in ankylosing spondylitis. TCRdb processed the 5' RACE reads anew with MiXCR; each CDR3 protein has one entry. The profile shows 350,000 to 450,000 distinct CDR3 sequences, 25% to 30% of them singletons. The sample taken for sequencing was blood, either unsorted or a sorted T cell fraction (not recorded which). The receptor set was obtained from a male donor with ankylosing spondylitis. Both conserved end residues are part of each CDR3. The D gene is left open where the match is weak. Some rows mark clone size as missing; the rest say once, few, many or name a class of expanded clone.

TRBV20-1	-	TRBJ2-1	-	TGCAGTGCCACCAGTGACATATTCTCCTACAATGAGCAGTTCTTC	CSATSDIFSYNEQFF
TRBV20-1	many	TRBJ2-7	-	TGCAGTGCTCCAAAGTTACCCCCGGAAGGCTCCTACGAGCAGTACTTC	CSAPKLPPEGSYEQYF
TRBV11-3	few	TRBJ2-7	TRBD1	TGTGCCAGCAGCGACAAAGCCGGGACAGGATACGAGCAGTACTTC	CASSDKAGTGYEQYF
TRBV5-1	-	TRBJ1-1	TRBD1	TGCGCCAGCAGCTTCACAGGGGGCCTTGCTGAAGCTTTCTTT	CASSFTGGLAEAFF
TRBV18	-	TRBJ2-1	-	TGTGCCAGCTCACCACCGATTGGCTCCCCCTACTACAATGAGCAGTTCTTC	CASSPPIGSPYYNEQFF
TRBV7-9	few	TRBJ1-2	-	TGTGCCAGCAGCTTACCCGGGACGGCGAACTATGGCTACACCTTC	CASSLPGTANYGYTF
TRBV2	-	TRBJ1-2	-	TGTGCCAGCAGTGAACAGGGGAGGTATGGCTACACCTTC	CASSEQGRYGYTF
TRBV10-3	-	TRBJ1-2	TRBD1	TGTGCCATCAGGGCGGACAGGGCCCCGCACAACTATGGCTACACCTTC	CAIRADRAPHNYGYTF
TRBV20-1	few	TRBJ2-7	TRBD2	TGCAGTGCTAGAGTCATTCCTAGCGGGGGCTCCTACGAGCAGTACTTC	CSARVIPSGGSYEQYF
TRBV5-4	-	TRBJ1-2	-	TGTGCCAGCAGCCAAGGACAGCACTATGGCTACACCTTC	CASSQGQHYGYTF
TRBV20-1	-	TRBJ1-2	-	TGCAGTGCTGCCCCTGGGGGAGGAGCTAACTATGGCTACACCTTC	CSAAPGGGANYGYTF
TRBV5-6	-	TRBJ2-2	-	TGTGCCAGCAGCCCCAGAATCTCTAAGATTGGTGGGCTGTTTTTT	CASSPRISKIGGLFF
TRBV2	-	TRBJ2-1	-	TGTGCCAGCAAAGGGCTAACCGGGACGGTCTCCTACAATGAGCAGTTCTTC	CASKGLTGTVSYNEQFF
TRBV20-1	-	TRBJ2-3	TRBD2	TGCAGTGCTAGAGAGGTTGCGGGAGTAACAGATACGCAGTATTTT	CSAREVAGVTDTQYF
TRBV10-2	few	TRBJ2-1	-	TGCGCCAGCTTAAGGGGGAAGGCGAATGAGCAGTTCTTC	CASLRGKANEQFF
TRBV20-1	few	TRBJ2-1	TRBD2	TGCAGTGCTCGGGAGGACTCCTACAATGAGCAGTTCTTC	CSAREDSYNEQFF
TRBV11-3	once	TRBJ2-1	-	TGTGCCAGCAGCGAGGGGGGAGGAGGAAATGAGCAGTTCTTC	CASSEGGGGNEQFF
TRBV2	few	TRBJ1-4	-	TGTGCCAGCAGTACTAGTAAAATTCCGGGACCGCCTAATGAAAAACTGTTTTTT	CASSTSKIPGPPNEKLFF
TRBV4-2	few	TRBJ2-3	TRBD2	TGTGCCAGCAGCCAAGGAGTTTCGCGGGAGGCAGATACGCAGTATTTT	CASSQGVSREADTQYF
TRBV20-1	few	TRBJ2-5	TRBD1	TGCAGTGCCGACAGGGTAGAGACCCAGTACTTC	CSADRVETQYF
TRBV5-5	few	TRBJ1-5	TRBD1	TGTGCCAGCAGCCCGACAGGGTTTTGGGATCAGCCCCAGCATTTT	CASSPTGFWDQPQHF
TRBV4-2	few	TRBJ2-7	-	TGTGCCAGCAGCCAAGATTGGCAGGGCCGCTACGAGCAGTACTTC	CASSQDWQGRYEQYF
TRBV20-1	-	TRBJ1-2	-	TGCAGTGCTAGAGGAAGCAGGGATGCCTATGGCTACACCTTC	CSARGSRDAYGYTF
TRBV5-1	few	TRBJ2-1	TRBD1	TGCGCCAGCAGCCCCACCGGGACAGGGCATAGTGAGCAGTTCTTC	CASSPTGTGHSEQFF
TRBV7-2	-	TRBJ1-2	-	TGTGCCAGCAGCTTAGGGGTGCGCTATGGCTACACCTTC	CASSLGVRYGYTF